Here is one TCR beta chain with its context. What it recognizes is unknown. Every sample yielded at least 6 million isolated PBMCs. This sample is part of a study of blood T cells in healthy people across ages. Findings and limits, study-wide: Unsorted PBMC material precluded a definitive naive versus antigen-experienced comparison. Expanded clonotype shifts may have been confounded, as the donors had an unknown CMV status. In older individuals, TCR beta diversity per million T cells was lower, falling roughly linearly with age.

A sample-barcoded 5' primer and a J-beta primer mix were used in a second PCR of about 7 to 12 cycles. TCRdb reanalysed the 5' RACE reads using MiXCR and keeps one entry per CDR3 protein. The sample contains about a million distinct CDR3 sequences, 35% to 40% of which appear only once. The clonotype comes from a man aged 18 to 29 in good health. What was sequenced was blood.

The CDR3 DNA reads TGCAGTGCTAGTTCCTCGGGAAGGGGGATAATCGGCAATCAGCCCCAGCATTTT. The encoded protein is CSASSSGRGIIGNQPQHF. V and J are TRBV20-1 and TRBJ1-5; D may be TRBD1 (6 bases). Germline V CDR1 and CDR2: DFQATT, SNEGSKA (reference sequence). The CDR3 is 18 residues long. V lost 3 bases to trimming and J lost 2 bases, with 23 bases between them.